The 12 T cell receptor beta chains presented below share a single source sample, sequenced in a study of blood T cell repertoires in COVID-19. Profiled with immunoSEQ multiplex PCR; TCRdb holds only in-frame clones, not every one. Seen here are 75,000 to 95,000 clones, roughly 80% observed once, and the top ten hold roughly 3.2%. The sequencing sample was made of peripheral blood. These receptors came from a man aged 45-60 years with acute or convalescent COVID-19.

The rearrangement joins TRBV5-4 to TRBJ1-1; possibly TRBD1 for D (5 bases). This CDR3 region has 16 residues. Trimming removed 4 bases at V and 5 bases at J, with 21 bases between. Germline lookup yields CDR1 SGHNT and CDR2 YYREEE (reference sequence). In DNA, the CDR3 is TGTGCCAGCAGCCCTACCGGGGGGGGGTCGGGGACTGAAGCTTTCTTT. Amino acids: CASSPTGGGSGTEAFF. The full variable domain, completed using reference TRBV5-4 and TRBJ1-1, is ETGVTQSPTHLIKTRGQQVTLRCSSQSGHNTVSWYQQALGQGPQFIFQYYREEENGRGNFPPRFSGLQFPNYSSELNVNALELDDSALYLCASSPTGGGSGTEAFFGQGTRLTVV.

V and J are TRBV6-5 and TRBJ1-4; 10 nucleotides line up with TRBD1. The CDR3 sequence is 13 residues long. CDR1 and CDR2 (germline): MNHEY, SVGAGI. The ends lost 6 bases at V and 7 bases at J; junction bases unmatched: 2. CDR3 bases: TGTGCCAGCAGGGGGACAGGGGTTGAAAAACTGTTTTTT. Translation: CASRGTGVEKLFF.

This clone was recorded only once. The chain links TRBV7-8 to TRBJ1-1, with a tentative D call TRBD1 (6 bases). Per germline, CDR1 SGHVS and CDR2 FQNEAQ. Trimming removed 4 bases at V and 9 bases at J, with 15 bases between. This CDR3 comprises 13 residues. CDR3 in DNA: TGTGCCAGCAGCTCCGGACAGTCGGGAAAAGCTTTCTTT. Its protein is CASSSGQSGKAFF.

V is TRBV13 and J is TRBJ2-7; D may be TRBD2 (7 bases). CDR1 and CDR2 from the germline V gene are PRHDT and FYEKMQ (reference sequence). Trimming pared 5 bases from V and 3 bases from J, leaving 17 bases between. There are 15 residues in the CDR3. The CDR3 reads CASSHRRGLDYEQYF. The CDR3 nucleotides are TGTGCCAGCAGCCATAGGCGGGGGCTAGACTACGAGCAGTACTTC.

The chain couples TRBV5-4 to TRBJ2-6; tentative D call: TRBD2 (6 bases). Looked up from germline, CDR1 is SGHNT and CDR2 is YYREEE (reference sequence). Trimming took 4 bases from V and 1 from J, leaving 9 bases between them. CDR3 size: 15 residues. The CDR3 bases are TGTGCCAGCAGCACAGGAGGGTCTGGGGCCAACGTCCTGACTTTC. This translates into CASSTGGSGANVLTF.

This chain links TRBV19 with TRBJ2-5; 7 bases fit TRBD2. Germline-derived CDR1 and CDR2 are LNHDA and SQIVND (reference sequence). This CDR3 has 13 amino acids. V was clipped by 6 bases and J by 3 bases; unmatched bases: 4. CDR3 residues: CASSLGLKETQYF. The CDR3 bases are TGTGCCAGTAGCCTGGGACTAAAAGAGACCCAGTACTTC.

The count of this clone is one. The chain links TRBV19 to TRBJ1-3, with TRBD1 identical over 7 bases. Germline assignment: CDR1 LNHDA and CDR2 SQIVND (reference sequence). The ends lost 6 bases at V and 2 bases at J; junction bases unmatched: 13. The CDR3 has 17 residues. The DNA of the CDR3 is TGTGCCAGTAGGGATCCGGTAAAGGGACAGACTGGAAACACCATATATTTT. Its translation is CASRDPVKGQTGNTIYF.

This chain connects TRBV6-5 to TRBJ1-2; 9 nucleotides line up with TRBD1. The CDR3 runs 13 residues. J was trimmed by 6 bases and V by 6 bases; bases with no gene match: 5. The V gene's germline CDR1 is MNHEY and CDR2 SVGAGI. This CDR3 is CASSQTGGNGYTF. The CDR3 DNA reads TGTGCCAGCAGCCAAACAGGGGGCAATGGCTACACCTTC.

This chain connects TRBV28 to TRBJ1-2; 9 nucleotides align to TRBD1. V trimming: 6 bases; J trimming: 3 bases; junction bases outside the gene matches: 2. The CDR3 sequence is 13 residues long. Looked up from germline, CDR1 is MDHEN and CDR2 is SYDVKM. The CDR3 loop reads CASRTGGYYGYTF. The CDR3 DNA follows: TGTGCCAGCAGGACAGGGGGTTACTATGGCTACACCTTC.

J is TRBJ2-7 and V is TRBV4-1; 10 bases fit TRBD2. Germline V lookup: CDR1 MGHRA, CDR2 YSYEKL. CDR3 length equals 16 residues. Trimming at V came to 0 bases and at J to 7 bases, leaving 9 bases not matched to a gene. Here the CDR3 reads CASSQDAAGGPCEQYF. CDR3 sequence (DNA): TGCGCCAGCAGCCAAGATGCAGCGGGGGGGCCGTGTGAGCAGTACTTC.

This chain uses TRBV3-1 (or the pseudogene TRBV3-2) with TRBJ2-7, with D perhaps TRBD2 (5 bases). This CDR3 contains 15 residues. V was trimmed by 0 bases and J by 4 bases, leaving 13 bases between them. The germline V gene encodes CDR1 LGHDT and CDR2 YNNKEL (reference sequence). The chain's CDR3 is CASSQDYRGPYEQYF. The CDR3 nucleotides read TGTGCCAGCAGCCAAGACTACCGAGGGCCATACGAGCAGTACTTC.

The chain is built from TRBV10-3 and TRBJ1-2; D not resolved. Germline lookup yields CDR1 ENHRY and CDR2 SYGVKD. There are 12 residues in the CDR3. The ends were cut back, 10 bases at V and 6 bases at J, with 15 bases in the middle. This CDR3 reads CATHGSRDGYTF. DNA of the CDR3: TGTGCCACCCATGGTTCGAGGGATGGCTACACCTTC.